These 32 T cell receptor beta chains originate from one sample sequenced in a study of response to subunit inactivated influenza vaccine (dated by TCRdb to 2016 to 2018). Library construction relied on RT-PCR. Sequencing instrument: Illumina HiSeq 2500. Using fastp at Q25 and MiXCR, TCRdb reprocessed the public reads and kept productive beta chains. Merged by CDR3 protein, the rows form single entries marked with the most common genes and DNA. Within this sample are around 480,000 distinct CDR3 sequences, with more than 15% of them counted one time only. The ten largest account for 3% of the sample. The source was CD4+ T cells sorted from PBMCs, collected around 25 months after vaccination. The receptor source for this set is a man between 50 and 75 years old who received an inactivated influenza vaccine. Donor details come from another sample of the same person, matched by shared clones.

The rearrangement joins TRBV5-1 to TRBJ1-2; TRBD1 matches 8 bases. The CDR3 runs 14 residues. The V gene's germline CDR1 is SGHRS and CDR2 YFSETQ. Germline trimming cut 4 bases from V and 7 bases from J; bases unmatched to any gene: 9. The CDR3 sequence: CASSPTGGSSGYTF. DNA of the CDR3: TGCGCCAGCAGCCCTACAGGGGGATCGAGTGGCTACACCTTC.

This CDR3 reads CSARDRGGYEQYF. The CDR3 DNA is TGCAGTGCTAGGGACAGGGGTGGCTACGAGCAGTACTTC. The V gene is TRBV20-1, the J gene TRBJ2-7, with 9 bases fitting TRBD1. The CDR3 extends over 13 amino acids. J lost 3 bases, V lost 3 bases, and 3 bases had no gene match. Germline V gene data show CDR1 as DFQATT and CDR2 as SNEGSKA (reference sequence).

This clonotype was counted only a few times. This chain joins TRBV9 and TRBJ2-5; D possibly corresponds to TRBD1 (6 bases). Germline CDR1 SGDLS, CDR2 YYNGEE. CDR3 size: 15 residues. V lost 2 bases to trimming and J lost 2 bases, with 13 bases between them. The CDR3 DNA reads as TGTGCCAGCAGCGTTACGCCAGGGGAACAAGAGACCCAGTACTTC. This gives the protein CASSVTPGEQETQYF.

The rearrangement joins TRBV29-1 to TRBJ1-3; 7 positions match TRBD1. Germline V gene sequence: CDR1 SQVTM, CDR2 ANQGSEA. This CDR3 has 14 amino acids. With 4 bases clipped from V and 4 bases from J, the junction kept 7 bases outside the gene matches. The CDR3 coding sequence is TGCAGCGTTGGGGGCAGGGGGAGAGGAAACACCATATATTTT. Amino acids: CSVGGRGRGNTIYF. The full variable domain, with the rest looked up from reference TRBV29-1 and TRBJ1-3, is SAVISQKPSRDICQRGTSLTIQCQVDSQVTMMFWYRQQPGQSLTLIATANQGSEATYESGFVIDKFPISRPNLTFSTLTVSNMSPEDSSIYLCSVGGRGRGNTIYFGEGSWLTVV.

There are many counts of this clonotype. The chain has TRBV5-1 and TRBJ1-4; 9 bases match TRBD1. The germline V gene has CDR1 SGHRS and CDR2 YFSETQ. V was clipped by 4 bases and J by 7 bases; unmatched bases: 5. The CDR3 loop spans 14 amino acids. CDR3 bases: TGCGCCAGCAGCCCCGGACAGGGGCCTGAAAAACTGTTTTTT. It is translated as CASSPGQGPEKLFF. The full variable domain, completed using reference TRBV5-1 and TRBJ1-4, is KAGVTQTPRYLIKTRGQQVTLSCSPISGHRSVSWYQQTPGQGLQFLFEYFSETQRNKGNFPGRFSGRQFSNSRSEMNVSTLELGDSALYLCASSPGQGPEKLFFGSGTQLSVL.

There are many counts of this clonotype. J is TRBJ2-1 and V is TRBV7-9; 12 bases fit TRBD2. Germline V CDR1 and CDR2: SEHNR, FQNEAQ (reference sequence). This CDR3 region has 15 residues. V lost 6 bases to trimming and J lost 11 bases; unmatched junction nucleotides: 11. Here the CDR3 DNA reads TGTGCCAGCAGTTTACTAGCGGGGGGTACTACCAAGCAGTTCTTC. Protein: CASSLLAGGTTKQFF.

This clonotype was counted many times. This rearrangement joins TRBV10-3 to TRBJ2-3; no clear D gene. There are 12 residues in the CDR3. In germline, CDR1 is ENHRY, CDR2 SYGVKD. V was trimmed by 3 bases and J by 5 bases, leaving 6 bases between them. CDR3 in DNA: TGTGCCATCAGTGATGGTGGAGATACGCAGTATTTT. It encodes CAISDGGDTQYF.

In this sample, this clonotype turned up a few times. The chain employs TRBV12-3 or TRBV12-4 and TRBJ2-2, with 7 bases aligning to TRBD2. The CDR3 totals 16 residues. V gave up 3 bases and J gave up 0 bases; unmatched junction bases: 4. The CDR3 coding sequence is TGTGCCAGCAGTTTTTCGGGAGGCTCGAACACCGGGGAGCTGTTTTTT. Its translation: CASSFSGGSNTGELFF.

This clonotype was seen ten or more times. V is TRBV6-5 and J is TRBJ1-3; TRBD1 aligns across 9 bases. V gave up 2 bases and J gave up 5 bases; unmatched junction bases: 4. Germline CDR1 and CDR2: MNHEY and SVGAGI. The CDR3 totals 15 residues. In DNA, the CDR3 is TGTGCCAGCAGTTACCCGGGACAGGGAAGAAACACCATATATTTT. Its translation is CASSYPGQGRNTIYF.

The chain recombines TRBV20-1 with TRBJ1-5, with a tentative D call TRBD1 (5 bases). CDR1 and CDR2 (germline): DFQATT, SNEGSKA (reference sequence). This CDR3 is built from 13 residues. The V end was cut by 1 base, the J end by 4 bases, with 8 bases between. The CDR3 loop is CSARATGNQPQHF. The CDR3 DNA sequence: TGCAGTGCTAGAGCAACAGGAAATCAGCCCCAGCATTTT.

J is TRBJ2-2 and V is TRBV5-6; D is possibly TRBD2 (6 bases). CDR1 and CDR2 from the germline V gene are SGHDT and YYEEEE. The CDR3 runs 15 residues. Trimming cost V 6 bases and J 6 bases, with 18 bases left between them. CDR3 amino acids: CASNLGAGGPGELFF. For the CDR3, the DNA is TGTGCCAGCAACCTGGGAGCGGGCGGTCCCGGGGAGCTGTTTTTT. Variable domain in full (rest from reference TRBV5-6 and TRBJ2-2): DAGVTQSPTHLIKTRGQQVTLRCSPKSGHDTVSWYQQALGQGPQFIFQYYEEEERQRGNFPDRFSGHQFPNYSSELNVNALLLGDSALYLCASNLGAGGPGELFFGEGSRLTVL.

CDR3 protein: CASLSVIGTQYF. In DNA, the CDR3 is TGCGCCAGCTTGTCGGTAATTGGGACCCAGTACTTC. The chain links TRBV5-1 to TRBJ2-5; D is unclear. Germline CDR1 SGHRS, CDR2 YFSETQ. This CDR3 region has 12 residues. The V gene lost 7 bases and the J gene lost 7 bases, with 14 bases spanning the gap.

V usage is TRBV12-3 or TRBV12-4 and J usage is TRBJ2-1, with TRBD2 as a possible D gene (7 bases). Between the trimmed V and J ends, which lost 1 base and 7 bases, there was a span of 14 bases. The CDR3 consists of 15 residues. CDR3 sequence (DNA): TGTGCCAGCAGTTTAGTCGGGGGGCGGTGGAATGAGCAGTTCTTC. Residues: CASSLVGGRWNEQFF.

This clonotype was recorded a few times. The chain recombines TRBV12-3 or TRBV12-4 with TRBJ1-1; 8 nucleotides match TRBD1. V lost 5 bases to trimming and J lost 3 bases; unmatched junction nucleotides: 5. The CDR3 totals 14 residues. The CDR3 bases are TGTGCCAGCAGTCTTCAGGGGGCCTACACTGAAGCTTTCTTT. Its protein is CASSLQGAYTEAFF.

V usage is TRBV12-3 or TRBV12-4 and J usage is TRBJ1-5; D gene ambiguous. V was shortened by 6 bases and J by 1 base, with 7 bases between the two germline ends. The CDR3 extends over 13 amino acids. The CDR3: CASRELSNQPQHF. The DNA of the CDR3 is TGTGCCAGCAGGGAGCTAAGCAATCAGCCCCAGCATTTT.

The sample holds a few counts of this clonotype. The rearrangement joins TRBV6-2 or TRBV6-3 to TRBJ1-5, with no clear D. Trimming removed 2 bases at V and 0 bases at J, with 8 bases between. CDR1 and CDR2 (germline): MNHEY, SVGEGT. The CDR3 is 15 amino acids. The CDR3 spells CASSYRVYSNQPQHF. The CDR3 DNA reads TGTGCCAGCAGTTACAGAGTTTATAGCAATCAGCCCCAGCATTTT.

In this sample, this clonotype turned up a few times. V and J are TRBV4-3 and TRBJ2-7; tentative D call: TRBD1 (5 bases). This CDR3 region has 14 residues. Trimming cost V 0 bases and J 6 bases, with 12 bases left between them. CDR1 is LGHNA and CDR2 is YSLEER in the germline V gene. This CDR3 is CASSQDLGVGEQYF. The CDR3 nucleotides read TGCGCCAGCAGCCAAGATCTAGGGGTGGGCGAGCAGTACTTC.

This clonotype has a handful of counts. V is TRBV20-1 and J is TRBJ2-1; D may be TRBD1 (5 bases). This CDR3 is 13 amino acids long. The V end was cut by 3 bases, the J end by 4 bases, with 10 bases between. Germline V gene data show CDR1 as DFQATT and CDR2 as SNEGSKA (reference sequence). The CDR3 nucleotides read TGCAGTGCTAGGGAGACAGCGTACAATGAGCAGTTCTTC. This gives the protein CSARETAYNEQFF.

This clonotype appeared once. This chain links TRBV2 with TRBJ2-7, with D perhaps TRBD1 or TRBD2 (6 bases each). CDR3 size: 14 residues. V was pared by 1 base and J by 5 bases, with 12 bases between. The V gene's germline CDR1 is SNHLY and CDR2 FYNNEI. The CDR3 DNA reads TGTGCCAGCAGTGAAGGTAGGGGGGCCGACGAGCAGTACTTC. Translated: CASSEGRGADEQYF.

The genes are TRBV20-1 and TRBJ2-1; 8 bases are shared with TRBD2. There are 13 residues in the CDR3. The germline V gene has CDR1 DFQATT and CDR2 SNEGSKA (reference sequence). This CDR3 reads CRAIAGPYNEQFF. CDR3 nucleotide sequence: TGCAGAGCCATAGCGGGACCCTACAATGAGCAGTTCTTC.

This chain joins TRBV20-1 and TRBJ1-3, with D possibly matching TRBD1 (5 bases). Germline V gene lookup returns CDR1 DFQATT and CDR2 SNEGSKA (reference sequence). CDR3 length: 14 amino acids. V lost 2 bases, J lost 0 bases, and 8 bases lay in between. In nucleotides, the CDR3 is TGCAGTGCTAGATCCGGGACCTCTGGAAACACCATATATTTT. Its translation is CSARSGTSGNTIYF.

The rearrangement joins TRBV4-2 to TRBJ2-5; TRBD2 might be the D (7 bases). Germline V gene sequence: CDR1 LGHNA, CDR2 YNFKEQ. The CDR3 runs 16 residues. V was pared by 1 base and J by 2 bases, with 14 bases between. CDR3 loop: CASSQGLGGPQETQYF. The CDR3 DNA follows: TGTGCCAGCAGCCAAGGACTCGGGGGGCCTCAAGAGACCCAGTACTTC.

This clonotype has just a few counts. The chain employs TRBV4-3 and TRBJ2-1; the match to TRBD2 covers 11 bases. The germline gives CDR1 LGHNA, CDR2 YSLEER. The CDR3 sequence is 17 residues long. V lost 3 bases to trimming and J lost 2 bases; unmatched junction nucleotides: 6. The CDR3 loop is CASSHQLLAGAYNEQFF. Written as DNA, the CDR3 is TGCGCCAGCAGCCATCAATTACTAGCGGGGGCCTACAATGAGCAGTTCTTC.

In its sample, this clonotype was seen a few times. The chain combines TRBV5-1 with TRBJ2-7; D remains unclear. CDR1 SGHRS and CDR2 YFSETQ come from the germline V gene. This CDR3 is 15 amino acids long. V gave up 4 bases and J gave up 5 bases, with 19 bases separating them. The CDR3 DNA follows: TGCGCCAGCAGCCGCTTAGGGTACGCAATGGACGAGCAGTACTTC. Its translation: CASSRLGYAMDEQYF.

This clonotype was observed a few times. CDR3 amino acids: CASSLGAGALQETQYF. In nucleotides, the CDR3 is TGTGCCAGCAGCTTGGGAGCGGGGGCCCTACAAGAGACCCAGTACTTC. The rearrangement links TRBV5-4 to TRBJ2-5; 8 bases are a match to TRBD2. The CDR3 is 16 residues long. The germline V gene encodes CDR1 SGHNT and CDR2 YYREEE (reference sequence). V lost 0 bases to trimming and J lost 2 bases; unmatched junction nucleotides: 6.

The chain links TRBV5-1 to TRBJ2-1, with D unclear. The ends were cut back, 1 base at V and 3 bases at J, with 23 bases in the middle. This CDR3 has 19 residues. Germline loops: CDR1 SGHRS, CDR2 YFSETQ. The CDR3 sequence is CASSLILLGRLGIYNEQFF. The CDR3 coding sequence is TGCGCCAGCAGCTTGATTCTCCTTGGACGCCTAGGGATCTACAATGAGCAGTTCTTC.

This clonotype turned up a few times. The chain couples TRBV5-1 to TRBJ1-1; D perhaps matches TRBD1 (5 bases). Trimming removed 0 bases from V and 1 base from J, with 19 bases in between. Germline CDR1 is SGHRS and CDR2 is YFSETQ. The CDR3 loop spans 18 amino acids. The DNA of the CDR3 is TGCGCCAGCAGCTTGGGGTTCATTGGGGGGGTCTCGAACACTGAAGCTTTCTTT. Protein sequence: CASSLGFIGGVSNTEAFF.

This clonotype was seen a few times. The chain has TRBV12-3 or TRBV12-4 and TRBJ1-2, with TRBD1 as a possible D gene (5 bases). The CDR3 covers 14 residues. Trimming pared 8 bases from V and 0 bases from J, leaving 13 bases between. The CDR3 DNA sequence: TGTGCCAGCGGGGGGTTGGGCCCTAACTATGGCTACACCTTC. It is translated as CASGGLGPNYGYTF.

The rearrangement uses TRBV12-3 or TRBV12-4 and TRBJ2-3; D remains unclear. V was cut by 3 bases and J by 0 bases, with 10 bases left in between. This CDR3 contains 15 residues. The CDR3 DNA sequence: TGTGCCAGCAGTTTCCCTCAGGAGAGCACAGATACGCAGTATTTT. Translating it yields CASSFPQESTDTQYF.

This clonotype turned up a few times. This sequence joins TRBV30 and TRBJ1-5; D remains unclear. The CDR3 runs to 13 residues. Trimming cost V 1 base and J 6 bases, with 10 bases left between them. Germline V gene data show CDR1 as GTSNPN and CDR2 as SVGIG (reference sequence). As DNA, the CDR3 is TGTGCCTGGAGTGAGGGTTCACCTCAGCCCCAGCATTTT. Amino acid sequence: CAWSEGSPQPQHF.

This clonotype came up a few times. The genes are TRBV20-1 and TRBJ1-5, with D unclear. CDR1 is DFQATT and CDR2 is SNEGSKA in the germline V gene (reference sequence). This CDR3 contains 14 residues. The germline V and J ends were trimmed by 4 bases and 4 bases, with 14 bases remaining between them. The DNA for the CDR3 is TGCAGTGCTAAGCTTCGGCAGAAAAATCAGCCCCAGCATTTT. Amino acids: CSAKLRQKNQPQHF.

Here the CDR3 reads CSARQDNTIYF. In DNA form, the CDR3 reads TGCAGTGCTAGACAGGATAACACCATATATTTT. The chain is built from TRBV20-1 and TRBJ1-3; D uncertain. The CDR3 length is 11 residues. Germline V CDR1 and CDR2: DFQATT, SNEGSKA (reference sequence). V was cut by 2 bases and J by 7 bases, with 6 bases left in between.